This entry is about one TCR beta chain. The data belong to a study of PD-L1 blockade in urothelial cancer. Whole-study context: Blood was evaluated 3 weeks (second dose) and 6 weeks after therapy began.

Produced via immunoSEQ multiplex PCR; TCRdb's table is partial and in-frame only. Found here are 100,000 or so clones, about 89% of them singletons; the top ten hold around 0.92%. The clonotype comes from a woman at least 80 years old with urothelial cancer. Sequences were derived from PBMCs, sampled around atezolizumab (anti-PD-L1) treatment.

The CDR3 bases are TGTGCCAGCAGTTACTCGATGGGACAGGGGACCCCTGAAGCTTTCTTT. Its protein product is CASSYSMGQGTPEAFF. This chain connects TRBV6-5 to TRBJ1-1; 10 bases map to TRBD1. Germline V CDR1 and CDR2: MNHEY, SVGAGI. V lost 0 bases to trimming and J lost 6 bases; unmatched junction nucleotides: 7. This CDR3 comprises 16 residues.